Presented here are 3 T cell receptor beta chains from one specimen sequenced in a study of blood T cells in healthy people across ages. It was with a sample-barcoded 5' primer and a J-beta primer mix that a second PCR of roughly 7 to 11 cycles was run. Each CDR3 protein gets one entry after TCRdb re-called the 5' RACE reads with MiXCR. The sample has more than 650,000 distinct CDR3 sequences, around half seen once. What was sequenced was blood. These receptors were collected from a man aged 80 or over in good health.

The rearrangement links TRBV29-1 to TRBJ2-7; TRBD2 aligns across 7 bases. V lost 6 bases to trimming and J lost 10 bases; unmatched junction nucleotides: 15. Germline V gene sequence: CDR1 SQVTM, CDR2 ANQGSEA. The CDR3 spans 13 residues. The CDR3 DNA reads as TGCAGCGTGCTAGCGGTTAGGACAAACATTCAGTACGTC. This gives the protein CSVLAVRTNIQYV.

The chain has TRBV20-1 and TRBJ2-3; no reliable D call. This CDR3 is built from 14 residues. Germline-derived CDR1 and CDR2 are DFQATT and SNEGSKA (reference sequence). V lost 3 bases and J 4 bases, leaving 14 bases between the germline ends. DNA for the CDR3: TGCAGTGCTAGCATAGTTCTTGTGGCAGATACGCAGTATTTT. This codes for CSASIVLVADTQYF.

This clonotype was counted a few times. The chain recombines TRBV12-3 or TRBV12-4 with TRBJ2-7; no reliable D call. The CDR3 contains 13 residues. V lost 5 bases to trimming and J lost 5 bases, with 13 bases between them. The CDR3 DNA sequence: TGTGCCAGCAGTCTCCTTAGGAGAGACGAGCAGTACTTC. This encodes CASSLLRRDEQYF.